Below are 12 T cell receptor beta chains sequenced from a single sample in a study of OX40 agonist ivuxolimab in advanced cancers. Assay: immunoSEQ multiplex PCR; the TCRdb copy retains only in-frame clones and omits some. Counted here are some 45,000 clones, 80% occurring once; the ten biggest clones make up 5% to 5.5%. Sequenced material: CD4+ or CD8+ T cells sorted from blood, taken in a trial of the OX40 agonist ivuxolimab. Receptors were obtained from an adult with an advanced solid tumor such as melanoma, head and neck, liver or kidney cancer.

The chain links TRBV19 to TRBJ1-5; TRBD1 is a possible D gene (6 bases). The germline V gene has CDR1 LNHDA and CDR2 SQIVND (reference sequence). The CDR3 loop spans 17 amino acids. V lost 3 bases, J lost 0 bases, and 15 bases lay in between. CDR3 amino acids: CASSMDSPDYSNQPQHF. CDR3 bases: TGTGCCAGTAGTATGGACAGTCCCGATTATAGCAATCAGCCCCAGCATTTT.

The chain is built from TRBV4-1 and TRBJ2-3, with D possibly TRBD2 on 5 matching bases. Germline assignment: CDR1 MGHRA and CDR2 YSYEKL. The CDR3 has 21 amino acids. Between the trimmed V and J ends, which lost 1 base and 0 bases, there was a span of 26 bases. CDR3 region: CASSQVGSRGPPLGSTDTQYF. The DNA for the CDR3 is TGCGCCAGCAGCCAAGTAGGGTCGCGCGGGCCGCCGCTGGGGAGCACAGATACGCAGTATTTT.

The CDR3 DNA reads as TGTGCCAGCAGCTTGGGTCGCGGGAGCACAGATACGCAGTATTTT. This translates into CASSLGRGSTDTQYF. The J gene is TRBJ2-3, the V gene TRBV5-4; tentative D call: TRBD2 (5 bases). V was trimmed by 0 bases and J by 0 bases, leaving 8 bases between them. Germline V gene data show CDR1 as SGHNT and CDR2 as YYREEE (reference sequence). This CDR3 region has 15 residues.

This clone was seen only once. V gene TRBV7-3 combines with J gene TRBJ1-1; 8 nucleotides line up with TRBD1. With V trimmed by 5 bases and J by 3 bases, 5 bases remained unmatched. The germline V gene encodes CDR1 SGHTA and CDR2 FQGTGA. The length of the CDR3 is 14 residues. This CDR3 reads CASSLQGGDTEAFF. CDR3 bases: TGTGCCAGCAGCCTACAGGGGGGCGACACTGAAGCTTTCTTT.

V is TRBV18 and J is TRBJ2-7; D remains unclear. CDR1 KGHSH and CDR2 LQKENI come from the germline V gene. Trimming removed 4 bases from V and 0 bases from J, with 10 bases in between. The CDR3 runs to 14 residues. The CDR3 loop reads CASSLQFSSYEQYF. The CDR3 bases are TGTGCCAGCTCACTGCAATTCAGCTCCTACGAGCAGTACTTC.

This clone turned up a few times. The chain uses TRBV5-1 and TRBJ1-1, with D possibly matching TRBD1 (5 bases). Germline CDR1 is SGHRS and CDR2 is YFSETQ. The CDR3 totals 13 residues. The V end was cut by 4 bases, the J end by 2 bases, with 9 bases between. This CDR3 is CASSNRGNTEAFF. CDR3 in DNA: TGCGCCAGCAGCAATAGGGGTAACACTGAAGCTTTCTTT.

The genes are TRBV10-1 and TRBJ1-1; D perhaps matches TRBD1 (5 bases). Looked up from germline, CDR1 is WNHNN and CDR2 is SYGVQD (reference sequence). This CDR3 has 15 residues. Trimming removed 4 bases at V and 0 bases at J, with 12 bases between. The chain's CDR3 is CASSVTGTVNTEAFF. In nucleotides, the CDR3 is TGCGCCAGCAGTGTTACGGGGACGGTGAACACTGAAGCTTTCTTT.

The V call is TRBV5-5, the J call TRBJ2-1; D might be TRBD2 (5 bases). The V end lost 4 bases, the J end lost 3 bases, and 14 bases lay between the germline ends. The length of the CDR3 is 15 residues. The V gene's germline CDR1 is SGHKS and CDR2 YYEKEE (reference sequence). CDR3 sequence reads: CASSEDDRDYNEQFF. In DNA, the CDR3 is TGTGCCAGCAGCGAAGATGATCGGGACTACAATGAGCAGTTCTTC.

This rearrangement joins TRBV15 to TRBJ1-5; 7 positions agree with TRBD1. Germline V gene sequence: CDR1 LNHNV, CDR2 YYDKDF (reference sequence). This CDR3 region has 15 residues. V shed 3 bases, J shed 3 bases, and the junction held 5 bases outside the gene matches. In DNA, the CDR3 is TGTGCCACCAGCAGCTCCGGGACAGCCAATCAGCCCCAGCATTTT. It yields the protein CATSSSGTANQPQHF.

This clone was counted a single time. The V call is TRBV15, the J call TRBJ2-1; 10 bases agree with TRBD1. The CDR3 consists of 22 residues. Per the germline V gene, CDR1 is LNHNV and CDR2 is YYDKDF (reference sequence). Trimming at V came to 3 bases and at J to 6 bases, leaving 26 bases not matched to a gene. The chain's CDR3 is CATSSLAGWGQGMVRGGNEQFF. The CDR3 DNA is TGTGCCACCAGCAGCCTGGCCGGGTGGGGACAGGGGATGGTGCGGGGCGGCAATGAGCAGTTCTTC. The variable domain in full, completed from reference TRBV15 and TRBJ2-1, reads DAMVIQNPRYQVTQFGKPVTLSCSQTLNHNVMYWYQQKSSQAPKLLFHYYDKDFNNEADTPDNFQSRRPNTSFCFLDIRSPGLGDTAMYLCATSSLAGWGQGMVRGGNEQFFGPGTRLTVL.

The rearrangement links TRBV5-1 to TRBJ2-1; 7 bases match TRBD2. J lost 6 bases, V lost 0 bases, and 3 bases had no gene match. The CDR3 covers 14 residues. The germline CDR1 and CDR2 sequences are SGHRS and YFSETQ. The chain's CDR3 is CASSLASGLNEQFF. DNA for the CDR3: TGCGCCAGCAGCTTGGCTAGCGGCCTCAATGAGCAGTTCTTC.

This sequence joins TRBV27 and TRBJ2-3; no clear D. Deletions cut 5 bases from V and 5 bases from J, with 11 bases between. The CDR3 runs 13 residues. The germline V gene has CDR1 MNHEY and CDR2 SMNVEV (reference sequence). The CDR3 sequence is CASSPGRKDTQYF. CDR3 DNA sequence: TGTGCCAGCAGTCCCGGACGGAAAGATACGCAGTATTTT.